The table lists the clone carrying this TCR beta chain with a few counts. The source of the sample is a study of blood T cell repertoires in COVID-19. Between the trimmed V and J ends, which lost 6 bases and 7 bases, there was a span of 21 bases. Germline V lookup: CDR1 MNHEY, CDR2 SVGAGI. There are 15 residues in the CDR3. Symptom resolution, clearance, or two negative PCRs marked donors in Cohort 3 as recovered. Original analysis: Counts of nucleated cells, estimated from reference gene primer amplification, were obtained. The table came from immunoSEQ multiplex PCR; TCRdb's copy has only in-frame clones and leaves some out. The V and J calls and the clone size are those of that table, but D and trimming were determined from the DNA. This repertoire shows hundreds of thousands of clones, roughly 86% found once; its top ten account for just under 9.5%.

The sample comprised PBMCs or T cells enriched from blood (not recorded which). This chain connects TRBV6-5 to TRBJ1-2; perhaps TRBD1 as D (5 bases). This TCR came from a woman aged 25 to 39 who had recovered from COVID-19. The CDR3 spells CASRPVKGAIPGYTF. In DNA, the CDR3 is TGTGCCAGCAGACCCGTGAAAGGGGCGATACCTGGCTACACCTTC.